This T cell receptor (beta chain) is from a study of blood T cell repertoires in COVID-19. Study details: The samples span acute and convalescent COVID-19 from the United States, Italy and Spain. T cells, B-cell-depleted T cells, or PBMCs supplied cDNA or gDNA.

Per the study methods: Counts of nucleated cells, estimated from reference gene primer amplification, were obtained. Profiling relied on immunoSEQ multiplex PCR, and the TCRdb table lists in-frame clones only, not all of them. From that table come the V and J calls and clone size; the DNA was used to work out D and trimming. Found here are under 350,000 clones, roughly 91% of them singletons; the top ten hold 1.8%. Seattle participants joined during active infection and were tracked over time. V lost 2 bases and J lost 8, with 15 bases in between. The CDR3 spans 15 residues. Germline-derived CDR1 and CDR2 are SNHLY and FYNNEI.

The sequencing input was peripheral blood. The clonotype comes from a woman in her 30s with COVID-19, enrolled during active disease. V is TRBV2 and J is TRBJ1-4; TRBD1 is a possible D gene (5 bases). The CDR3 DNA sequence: TGTGCCAGCAGTGAAAGTTCAGGGATAAGAGAAAAACTGTTTTTT. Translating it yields CASSESSGIREKLFF.